The rows below give T cell receptor beta chains drawn from one sample of a study of control samples from healthy donors and cancer patients. TCRdb's copy holds only in-frame clones and misses some; the assay was immunoSEQ multiplex PCR. Of 350,000 to 450,000 clones in the sample, more than 80% were seen once. Sequences were obtained from PBMCs. The receptors were sampled from a man in his forties with head and neck cancer. CDR3s include the opening cysteine and the closing phenylalanine or tryptophan. A D gene is named only where the DNA matches it firmly. Clone size is not always given. Where it is, it says once, few, many or a class for expanded clones.

. TRBJ1-1 TRBV7-2 . TGTGCCAGCAGCTCTTGGGCAGGGAACACTGAAGCTTTCTTT CASSSWAGNTEAFF
. TRBJ1-4 TRBV30 . TGTGCCTGGTACCCGAAGATTGCAACTAATGAAAAACTGTTTTTT CAWYPKIATNEKLFF
. TRBJ1-1 TRBV5-1 . TGCGCCAGCAGCTTAACAAACAGGGTTTGGGCTGAAGCTTTCTTT CASSLTNRVWAEAFF
. TRBJ2-1 TRBV3-1/TRBV3-2 TRBD2 TGTGCCAGCAGCCTAGCGGGAGGGCCGGGTGAGCAGTTCTTC CASSLAGGPGEQFF
once TRBJ2-7 TRBV2 . TGTGCCAGCCGACAGGACTCCTACGAGCAGTACTTC CASRQDSYEQYF
. TRBJ1-6 TRBV28 . TGTGCCAGCAGTCTTACAGGAAATAATTCACCCCTCCACTTT CASSLTGNNSPLHF
. TRBJ1-6 TRBV28 TRBD1 TGTGCCAGCAGGCCGGGACAGGGGCAAGTGGCCGATTCACCCCTCCACTTT CASRPGQGQVADSPLHF
. TRBJ2-7 TRBV2 TRBD2 TGTGCCAGCAGAGGAGCGGGGCAAAAAGGCTCCTACGAGCAGTACTTC CASRGAGQKGSYEQYF
. TRBJ2-3 TRBV7-2 TRBD1 TGTGCCAGCAGCTTAGCGGGACAGGGTACAGATACGCAGTATTTT CASSLAGQGTDTQYF
. TRBJ1-5 TRBV18 TRBD1 TGTGCCAGCTCACGGGCGACAGGGAACCAGCCCCAGCATTTT CASSRATGNQPQHF
once TRBJ2-1 TRBV5-6 . TGTGCCAGCAGCTTGGCCCCACCGGGACTTTTATACAATGAGCAGTTCTTC CASSLAPPGLLYNEQFF
. TRBJ2-5 TRBV7-9 TRBD1 TGTGCCAGCAGTACAGGGGGCGAAGAGACCCAGTACTTC CASSTGGEETQYF
. TRBJ2-2 TRBV21-1 . TGTGCCAGCAGCGCCCGAACCGGGACAGCGAACACCGGGGAGCTGTTTTTT CASSARTGTANTGELFF
. TRBJ2-3 TRBV7-8 . TGTGCCAGCAGCACCCTACAAAGGGGCACAGATACGCAGTATTTT CASSTLQRGTDTQYF
. TRBJ2-6 TRBV30 . TGTGCCTGGAGTAGGACACGGATTTCTGGGGCCAACGTCCTGACTTTC CAWSRTRISGANVLTF
. TRBJ2-2 TRBV27 . TGTGCCAGCAGCCGGGCGGGCACCGGGGAGCTGTTTTTT CASSRAGTGELFF
. TRBJ2-6 TRBV7-8 . TGTGCCAGCAGCGATGGGGGGTCTGGGGCCAACGTCCTGACTTTC CASSDGGSGANVLTF
. TRBJ2-7 TRBV6-2/TRBV6-3 . TGTGCCAGCAGTTATGGAATCTACGAGCAGTACTTC CASSYGIYEQYF
. TRBJ1-6 TRBV28 . TGTGCCAGCAGTGTCACAGGGTTCTCCTATAATTCACCCCTCCACTTT CASSVTGFSYNSPLHF
. TRBJ2-7 TRBV21-1 . TGTGCCAGCAGCAGTACCGGACAGGAGATGACCAGCTCCTACGAGCAGTACTTC CASSSTGQEMTSSYEQYF
. TRBJ2-3 TRBV7-2 TRBD2 TGTGCCAGCAGCTGGGACTACACAGATACGCAGTATTTT CASSWDYTDTQYF
. TRBJ2-5 TRBV5-1 . TGCGCCAGCAGCCAGCAAGAGACCCAGTACTTC CASSQQETQYF
. TRBJ2-3 TRBV6-5 . TGTGCCAGCAGTTACGCGGGGCTGAGGGGCACAGATACGCAGTATTTT CASSYAGLRGTDTQYF
. TRBJ1-4 TRBV9 . TGTGCCAGCAGCTCCCGGGACCGGGTTGAAAAACTGTTTTTT CASSSRDRVEKLFF
. TRBJ1-2 TRBV5-1 TRBD1 TGCGCCAGCAGCTTGGGTGACAGGGGCTATGGCTACACCTTC CASSLGDRGYGYTF
once TRBJ2-7 TRBV4-1 TRBD1 TGCGCCAGCAGCCTCCGGACAGGGGGGAGCTCCTACGAGCAGTACTTC CASSLRTGGSSYEQYF
. TRBJ2-3 TRBV5-5 TRBD2 TGTGCCAGCAGTTCCGGACTAGCGGGGGGCACAGATACGCAGTATTTT CASSSGLAGGTDTQYF
. TRBJ1-5 TRBV28 . TGTGCCAGCAGGACCCCCAACAATCAGCCCCAGCATTTT CASRTPNNQPQHF
. TRBJ1-1 TRBV4-1 . TGCGCCAGCAGCCAAGAATGGGGGGGCGGCACTGAAGCTTTCTTT CASSQEWGGGTEAFF
. TRBJ2-5 TRBV11-2 TRBD2 TGTGCCAGCAGCCTCGTCCAACTAGCGGGGGGAAAAGAGACCCAGTACTTC CASSLVQLAGGKETQYF
. TRBJ2-5 TRBV5-1 TRBD2 TGCGCCAGCAGCTCCTCCTCTAGCGGGGCGTACCAAGAGACCCAGTACTTC CASSSSSSGAYQETQYF
few TRBJ1-5 TRBV19 . TGTGCCAGTAGTATAGGGGGGCAGGTGGGGCAGCCCCAGCATTTT CASSIGGQVGQPQHF
. TRBJ2-2 TRBV25-1 TRBD2 TGTGCCAGCAGGGCCGGGGGGGCTAGCACCGGGGAGCTGTTTTTT CASRAGGASTGELFF
. TRBJ1-1 TRBV27 . TGTGCCAGCAGTTCCGGCAGCACTGAAGCTTTCTTT CASSSGSTEAFF
. TRBJ1-1 TRBV7-8 . TGTGCCAGCAGCTTAGAGCCAGGGGTGACCACTGAAGCTTTCTTT CASSLEPGVTTEAFF
once TRBJ1-5 TRBV10-2 TRBD1 TGCGCCAGCTCCTTCGGACAGGGGGCTTTTGGGCAGCCCCAGCATTTT CASSFGQGAFGQPQHF
. TRBJ1-1 TRBV6-2/TRBV6-3 TRBD1 TGTGCCAGCAGCGACGACAGGGGATGGGGTTTGAACACTGAAGCTTTCTTT CASSDDRGWGLNTEAFF
. TRBJ2-6 TRBV4-1 TRBD2 TGCGCCAGCAGCCTAAGTCTAGCGGGAGCTTTGTCTGGGGCCAACGTCCTGACTTTC CASSLSLAGALSGANVLTF
. TRBJ2-7 TRBV7-2 . TGTGCCAGCAGCTTAGAAACGAGTCACTACGAGCAGTACTTC CASSLETSHYEQYF
. TRBJ2-3 TRBV4-2 TRBD2 TGTGCCAGCAGCCAAGTCCGGAGCGGGACCACAGATACGCAGTATTTT CASSQVRSGTTDTQYF
once TRBJ2-2 TRBV12-3/TRBV12-4 . TGTGCCAGCAGCGGCTCTAGTGAGCTGTTTTTT CASSGSSELFF
. TRBJ1-1 TRBV7-9 . TGTGCCAGCACCTTAGCGGAGAACACTGAAGCTTTCTTT CASTLAENTEAFF
. TRBJ1-6 TRBV20-1 . TGCAGTGCAGCCGGGACGGAGGAGTTT CSAAGTEEF
. TRBJ1-2 TRBV6-5 . TGTGCCAGCAGTAACAGACAGGCCTATAGTGGCTACACCTTC CASSNRQAYSGYTF